A selection of T cell receptor beta chains follows, all from one sample in a study of blood T cell repertoires in COVID-19. Profiling relied on immunoSEQ multiplex PCR, and the TCRdb table lists in-frame clones only, not all of them. The table includes approximately 280,000 clones, about four fifths detected once. Sequenced sample: PBMCs or T cells enriched from blood (not recorded which). These receptors came from a man in his forties or fifties who had been exposed to COVID-19. The CDR3 runs from the conserved cysteine through the conserved F or W. The order of the fields is J gene, V gene, clone size, D gene, CDR3 DNA, CDR3 protein. D genes are given only for firm matches. Expanded clones get a size class; other rows say once, few or many, or leave the size out.

TRBJ1-5	TRBV6-5	-	TRBD1	TGTGCCAGCAGCTCGGACAGGGACCATCAGCCCCAGCATTTT	CASSSDRDHQPQHF
TRBJ2-7	TRBV11-2	-	TRBD2	TGTGCCAGCAGCTTAGGGACTAGCGGCTACGAGCAGTACTTC	CASSLGTSGYEQYF
TRBJ2-7	TRBV11-2	-	TRBD1	TGTGCCAGCAGCTTGGCGGGACAGGGGGACGAGCAGTACTTC	CASSLAGQGDEQYF
TRBJ1-5	TRBV6-5	-	-	TGTGCCTCTGGCAGCAGGGAAAATCAGCCCCAGCATTTT	CASGSRENQPQHF
TRBJ2-5	TRBV19	few	-	TGTGCCACGGAGGGACCTCAAGAGACCCAGTACTTC	CATEGPQETQYF
TRBJ2-5	TRBV7-6	once	-	TGTGCCAGCAGCTCAATGCGCGGAGCACAAGAGACCCAGTACTTC	CASSSMRGAQETQYF
TRBJ2-3	TRBV2	-	-	TGTGCCAGCCGGGACTCTCCAGGAAGTAGTCCGCAGTATTTT	CASRDSPGSSPQYF
TRBJ1-5	TRBV29-1	-	-	TGCAGCGTTGGACTCAATCAGCCCCAGCATTTT	CSVGLNQPQHF
TRBJ2-2	TRBV7-7	-	TRBD2	TGTGCTAGCAGCTTAGACAGCGGGAGGGGGCCCAGCGGGGAGCTGTTTTTT	CASSLDSGRGPSGELFF
TRBJ1-6	TRBV6-5	few	-	TGTGCCAGCACACCATCCCAGGCCTCACCCCTCCACTTT	CASTPSQASPLHF
TRBJ2-3	TRBV5-4	once	TRBD2	TGTGCCAGCAGCTTAGGGAGACTAGCGGGAGGTGATACGCAGTATTTT	CASSLGRLAGGDTQYF
TRBJ2-7	TRBV5-1	-	TRBD2	TGCGCCAGCAGCTTGACGATTAGCGGGAAGACCTACGAGCAGTACTTC	CASSLTISGKTYEQYF
TRBJ2-2	TRBV13	-	-	TGTGCCAGCTCCTGGCCGGGTGGCACCGGGGAGCTGTTTTTT	CASSWPGGTGELFF
TRBJ1-5	TRBV4-1	few	-	TGCGCCAGCAGCCAAGATCGGTATAGCAATCAGCCCCAGCATTTT	CASSQDRYSNQPQHF
TRBJ1-2	TRBV28	few	-	TGTGCCAGCAGGCCTCCTCTTTCAGGGTCGGGCTACACCTTC	CASRPPLSGSGYTF
TRBJ2-2	TRBV21-1	-	-	TGTGCCAGCAACCGCCTAATAAACACCGGGGAGCTGTTTTTT	CASNRLINTGELFF
TRBJ2-7	TRBV19	-	-	TGTGCCAGTTTTCCTAGAGCCTACGAGCAGTACTTC	CASFPRAYEQYF